This entry concerns a single T cell receptor beta chain. It lacks a known antigen. Per-base quality was not reported, and no clone a single base away is much larger than it. This sample stems from a study of cytomegalovirus exposure and HLA in healthy donors (dated by TCRdb to 2016 to 2017). Broadly, across the study: An earlier analysis of approximately 640 of the donors reported approximately 300 Gb of sequence data and roughly 100 million unique TCR beta sequences from 150 million to 200 million T cells. About 280 gigabases of sequencing data and tens of millions of unique TCR sequences were included in an early release covering several hundred HLA-typed donors. The genetic ancestry cluster associated with self-reported Caucasian donors included 81% of the approximately 410 genotyped donors. The aim of the study was to test whether cataloging public T cell receptors could identify signatures of past pathogen exposure. Using immunosequencing, the study profiled T cell repertoires from around 680 subjects and related those repertoires to cytomegalovirus serostatus. A separate validation cohort of over 95 different subjects was used in addition to the roughly 700-subject first cohort. High-throughput TCR immunosequencing, statistical association of individual TCRs with disease status, and machine learning were combined to predict cytomegalovirus infection status. To study patterns of TCR occurrence, a later analysis re-analyzed previously published TCR beta repertoires from around 670 donors and added high-resolution HLA genotyping. Rather than using new phenotypic data, the later analysis identified candidate immune exposures from TCR beta sequences and from how often those sequences occurred across donors. An earlier analysis of some 500 of the donors applied high-throughput TCR beta sequencing to assess whether each TCR beta V gene segment acted as functional or pseudogenic. Donor age, sex, ethnicity and CMV serostatus were compiled together with the repertoire data. Genome-wide SNP genotypes for about three fifths of the roughly 700 donors were used in a later genetic analysis, which treated that subset as a discovery cohort. Every repertoire in the discovery cohort had been generated on one and the same sequencing platform. Both class I and class II loci were covered by HLA typing, at four-digit resolution. Typing coverage differed by locus: A, B, C, DRB1 and DQB1 were typed in about 620-630 donors, DQA1 in about 500, DPA1 in approximately 600, and DPB1 in roughly 470. Four to six DR-DQ haplotypes were handled as single units for association and clustering, since linkage in the cohort was strong. Among some 400 genotyped donors of the cohort, an average of about 220,000 unique TCR beta nucleotide sequences was sequenced per donor, of which roughly 17% were non-productive.

What the study reported, not specific to this receptor: While some public TCRs were present in many individuals, most TCR sequences turned up only very rarely across donors. It was suggested by the authors that the approach could potentially be generalized to other disease states and immunological phenotypes. According to a later analysis, most CMV-associated TCR beta chains appeared to be HLA-restricted, and the HLA associations seemed to be driven largely by CMV exposure. Sequencing depth was assumed to be roughly uniform across donors in the presence/absence analyses, though that assumption may not hold. The only immune exposure information available for the cohort was CMV serostatus. Specific HLA alleles were associated with some 15,000 TCR beta sequences at a false discovery rate of 0.05 in a later analysis. Cytomegalovirus status was reported to be diagnosed by the classifier with high specificity and sensitivity in both the original and validation cohorts. In a later analysis, the rate of TCR association differed among HLA loci, with DRB1 alleles having the most associated TCRs and HLA-C alleles having the fewest. Several of the top co-occurrence clusters appeared to be linked to parvovirus B19, influenza, CMV and Epstein-Barr virus, according to a later analysis. Because counts were too low, 15 to 20 rarely observed V segments, including chromosome 9 orphons, were left out of the earlier analysis of over 550 of the donors. In this cohort, only TCR beta chains were sequenced, and detectable features were limited by the absence of alpha or paired-chain data. In an earlier analysis of more than 500 of the donors, most TCR beta V segments appeared in productive rearrangements about 87% or about 30% of the time, broadly matching IMGT annotations. Because the 87-base-pair reads could not distinguish some IMGT-functional V segments, including TRBV6-2 and TRBV6-3, those segments were excluded. Assigning TCR associations to individual alleles was difficult when HLA alleles, especially DR and DQ, strongly co-occurred. Because some donors lacked HLA typing at each locus, the association tests relied only on the typed subset. Compared with the roughly 600-donor mean, donors in an Asian-associated ancestry cluster had fewer N-insertions in productive TCRs, according to a later genetic analysis. Correlated functional status among segregating V segments might be attributable to linkage disequilibrium, but an unknown experimental factor could not be ruled out. The study listed 150 to 200 TCR beta chains as associated with cytomegalovirus. A further reported finding was that TCR beta sequences accurately predicted the HLA-A and HLA-B alleles for most subjects in the first cohort. A cluster of highly shared sequence variants was judged likely to be a technical artifact of the sequencing pipeline. V-gene and J-gene trimming of TCR beta chains was associated with a missense DCLRE1C variant in a later genetic analysis, and the association was replicated in an independent cohort. A few of the identified cytomegalovirus-associated TCR beta chains were confirmed in vitro to be specific for cytomegalovirus antigens. In a later analysis, HLA-associated TCR beta chains showed more clonal expansion and lower generation probabilities than non-associated chains that were equally common.

The CDR3 covers 14 residues, taking in both the cysteine and the phenylalanine. Just the 42-base CDR3 DNA is kept, in frame starting at base 1. The germline V gene specifies SGHAT as CDR1 and FQNNGV as CDR2. V loses 1 base, J loses 10 bases, and the germline ends lie 14 bases apart. The library was prepared using the immunoSEQ multiplex PCR assay. For the multiplex PCR, a mixture combining 60 forward primers for TCR Vbeta segments and 13 reverse primers for TCR Jbeta segments was used. The CDR3 region of rearranged TCR beta genes was amplified from genomic DNA by a multiplex PCR assay. On the Illumina HiSeq System, the amplified TCR beta libraries were sequenced as 87-base-pair reads. Concerning the study's data processing: A later analysis counted some 80 million unique TCR beta chains across the approximately 700 repertoires, and 9 million to 14 million of these chains were shared by at least two donors. Raw reads were error-corrected and collapsed into unique sequences with a nearest-neighbor algorithm that merged closely related sequences to remove PCR and sequencing errors. To assign V, D and J gene segments, CDR3 sequences were aligned to IMGT reference sequences. For a sequence to be retained, at least a six-nucleotide match to both a V gene segment and a J gene segment was required. Rearrangements were called productive when the CDR3 lacked stop codons and stayed in frame with V and J; all others were non-productive. Following IMGT convention, CDR3 was defined as the stretch from the second conserved V-encoded cysteine to the conserved J-encoded phenylalanine. The earlier analysis of around 640 of the donors excluded sequences that lacked an unambiguous match to a single V gene segment. In an earlier analysis of approximately 560 of the donors, a V segment was called functional when productive rearrangements were above 56.7%, and segregating when the standard deviation between donors exceeded 5%. A statistical classification framework was developed to diagnose cytomegalovirus status using the catalog of TCR beta chain sequences. A later analysis assigned V and J genes by comparing TCR nucleotide sequences with IMGT/GENE-DB human TR gene sequences. In a later analysis, CDR3 sequences and most-parsimonious VDJ recombination scenarios were assigned using the TCRdist pipeline. A later analysis defined each TCR beta chain by its CDR3 amino acid sequence plus V-gene family, and excluded reads lacking a unique V-gene family. As a way to deal with suspected cross-contamination and a sequencing artifact, a later analysis dropped over 550 nucleotide sequences that were highly shared and had low generation probability. A later analysis calculated a clonal expansion index for each public chain from normalized within-repertoire ranks of inferred template counts. In a later analysis, generation probabilities were computed with a VDJ recombination model fitted to out-of-frame rearrangements, and the resulting probabilities were checked against IGoR. Hypergeometric tests were used in a later analysis to score TCR-TCR, TCR-HLA and TCR-CMV co-occurrence, with a repertoire-size bias correction applied to the TCR pairs. To estimate false discovery rates, a later analysis permuted the HLA or CMV assignments 20 times. In a later analysis, co-occurring TCRs were grouped using DBSCAN, with TCRdist sequence similarity added in when clustering inside HLA-allele-positive subsets. Repertoires with fewer than 30,000 or more than 120,000 public chains, plus five repertoires with anomalous nucleotide sharing, were excluded from co-occurrence clustering. The source is immuneACCESS, and TCRdb retained only in-frame sequences with V and J called. Part of the clones is not carried over; for the studies checked, unresolved V genes explain less than half of this, and the remainder is unexplained. V and J calls and clone size come straight from that table; D and trimming were deduced from the DNA. Within this sample are over 150,000 clones, with about 77% of them counted one time only. Over 4% of the sample comes from the top ten.

In total, 600 or so healthy bone marrow donors made up the cohort. All cohort members were sampled while nominally healthy, although unrecorded immune exposures were likely present. The donor tested CMV seropositive, placing the donor among the 290 or so seropositive members of the cohort. A peripheral blood sample was collected from each donor, and TCR beta sequencing was performed on peripheral blood mononuclear cells. The Qiagen DNeasy Blood Extraction Kit was used to extract genomic DNA from the blood cell samples. This receptor was identified in a man younger than 45 in good health and CMV-seropositive. Material: PBMCs. This chain joins TRBV11-2 to TRBJ2-1; the D region possibly corresponds to TRBD1 (5 bases align). This receptor carries the CDR3 CASSLGPPRQEQFF. In nucleotide form, the sequence is TGTGCCAGCAGCTTAGGCCCTCCTCGACAGGAGCAGTTCTTC.